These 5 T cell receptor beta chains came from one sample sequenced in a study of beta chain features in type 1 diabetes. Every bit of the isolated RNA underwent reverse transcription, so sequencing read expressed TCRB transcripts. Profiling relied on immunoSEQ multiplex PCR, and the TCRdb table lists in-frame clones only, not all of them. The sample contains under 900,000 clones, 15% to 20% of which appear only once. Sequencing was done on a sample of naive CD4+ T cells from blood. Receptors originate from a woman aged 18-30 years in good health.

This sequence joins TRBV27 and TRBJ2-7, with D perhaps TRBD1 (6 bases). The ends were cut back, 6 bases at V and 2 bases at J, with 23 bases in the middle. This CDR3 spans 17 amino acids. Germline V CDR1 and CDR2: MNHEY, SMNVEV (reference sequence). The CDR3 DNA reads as TGTGCCAGCAGCCGAGATGGGGGCAGGCATCAGACCTACGAGCAGTACTTC. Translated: CASSRDGGRHQTYEQYF.

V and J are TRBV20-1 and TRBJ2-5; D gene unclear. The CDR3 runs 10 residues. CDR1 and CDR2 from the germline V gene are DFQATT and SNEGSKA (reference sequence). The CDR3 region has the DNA TGCTGCCCCACCCAAGAGACCCAGTACTTC. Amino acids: CCPTQETQYF.

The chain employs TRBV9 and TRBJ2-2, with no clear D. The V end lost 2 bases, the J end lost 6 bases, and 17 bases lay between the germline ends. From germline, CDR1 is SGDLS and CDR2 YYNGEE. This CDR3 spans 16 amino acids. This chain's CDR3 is CASSVGLPSKPGELFF. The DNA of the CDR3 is TGTGCCAGCAGCGTCGGTCTCCCAAGCAAACCCGGGGAGCTGTTTTTT.

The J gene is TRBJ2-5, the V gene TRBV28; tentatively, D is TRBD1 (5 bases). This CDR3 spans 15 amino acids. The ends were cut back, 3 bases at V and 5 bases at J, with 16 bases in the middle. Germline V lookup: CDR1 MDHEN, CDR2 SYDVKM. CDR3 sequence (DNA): TGTGCCAGCAGTTTTCATGACAGCCCTCCGGAGACCCAGTACTTC. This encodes CASSFHDSPPETQYF.

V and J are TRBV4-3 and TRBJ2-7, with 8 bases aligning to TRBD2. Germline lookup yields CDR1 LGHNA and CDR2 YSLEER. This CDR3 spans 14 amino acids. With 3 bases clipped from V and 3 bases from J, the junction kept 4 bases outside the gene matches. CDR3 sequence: CASSHLTSDYEQYF. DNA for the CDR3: TGCGCCAGCAGCCACCTGACTAGCGACTACGAGCAGTACTTC.